This record covers a single T cell receptor beta chain. Germline-derived CDR1 and CDR2 are SGHRS and YFSETQ. V trimming: 4 bases; J trimming: 4 bases; junction bases outside the gene matches: 5. CDR3 length equals 15 residues. The sample comes from a study of blood T cell repertoires in COVID-19. TCRdb keeps only in-frame clones here, not all; method: immunoSEQ multiplex PCR. The table lists about 87,000 clones, about 82% of them singletons. The V call is TRBV5-1, the J call TRBJ2-7, with 13 bases matching TRBD2. Sequenced: peripheral blood. The origin of this receptor is a human donor in a cohort sampled during active COVID-19. CDR3: CASSTGTSGKYEQYF. The CDR3 bases are TGCGCCAGCAGCACCGGGACTAGCGGGAAGTACGAGCAGTACTTC.